This T cell receptor (beta chain) was sequenced in a study of sequential checkpoint blockade in melanoma. Data came from immunoSEQ multiplex PCR; TCRdb stores just in-frame clones and leaves some out. Of about 40,000 clones in the sample, approximately 90% were seen once. Indicated treatment: randomized to nivolumab then ipilimumab (arm A) or the reverse (arm B). The CDR3 totals 13 residues. The V and J ends lost 1 base and 0 bases respectively, with 4 bases between them. Germline V CDR1 and CDR2: MGHRA, YSYEKL. This chain connects TRBV4-1 to TRBJ2-7, with no clear D. This sequence was found in a human donor with melanoma. The material was CD8+ T cells sorted from blood (inferred from file names), obtained from a patient given nivolumab and ipilimumab in sequence. The CDR3 loop is CASSQGHSYEQYF. For the CDR3, the DNA is TGCGCCAGCAGCCAAGGGCACTCCTACGAGCAGTACTTC.